Listed below are T cell receptor beta chains from one sample, sequenced in a study of CD8+ T cells in alopecia areata. Here immunoSEQ multiplex PCR was the method, and the copy in TCRdb shows in-frame clones only, minus some. The sample shows approximately 180,000 clones, roughly 60% of them seen only once. Sequencing used CD4+ T cells sorted from blood, obtained at approximately week 60, from a patient treated with tofacitinib. The receptor set was obtained from a human donor with alopecia areata. Both conserved end residues are part of each CDR3. Fields, in order: D gene, V gene, J gene, clone size, CDR3 DNA, CDR3 protein. A D gene is named only where the DNA matches it firmly. Clone size, where shown, is once, few, many, or a class for clones that have expanded.

-,TRBV6-5,TRBJ2-5,-,TGTGCCAGCAGTGACAGAAAAGAGACCCAGTACTTC,CASSDRKETQYF
TRBD2,TRBV4-1,TRBJ2-5,-,TGCGCCAGCAGCCAAGGTCCAGCGGGGAGGGAGACCCAGTACTTC,CASSQGPAGRETQYF
-,TRBV9,TRBJ2-3,few,TGTGCCAGCAGCCAGGACCGGAGAGCAGATACGCAGTATTTT,CASSQDRRADTQYF
TRBD1,TRBV7-9,TRBJ2-5,-,TGTGCCAGCAGCTCACAGGGGTTGGAGACCCAGTACTTC,CASSSQGLETQYF
TRBD2,TRBV27,TRBJ2-7,-,TGTGCCAGCAGTTTGTGGGGGCCGACTAGCGGGGGAAACTACGAGCAGTACTTC,CASSLWGPTSGGNYEQYF
-,TRBV29-1,TRBJ1-5,-,TGCAGCGTTGGCTGCTGTACAGTCTTTAGCAATCAGCCCCAGCATTTT,CSVGCCTVFSNQPQHF
-,TRBV29-1,TRBJ2-3,-,TGCAGCGTTGACAGGGCCTCCACAGATACGCAGTATTTT,CSVDRASTDTQYF
TRBD1,TRBV18,TRBJ2-7,-,TGTGCCAGCTCGGCTACAGGGGGGAAGCGCTACGAGCAGTACTTC,CASSATGGKRYEQYF
-,TRBV6-6,TRBJ2-1,-,TGTGCCAGCAGTCAACCCGGGTTTGAGCAGTTCTTC,CASSQPGFEQFF
-,TRBV30,TRBJ1-5,few,TGTGCCTGGACCCCAGGTGGGCAGCCCCAGCATTTT,CAWTPGGQPQHF
TRBD1,TRBV6-5,TRBJ2-7,-,TGTGCCAGCAGTTACTCTGGACAGGGGTTGGACGAGCAGTACTTC,CASSYSGQGLDEQYF
-,TRBV5-1,TRBJ2-5,-,TGCGCCAGCAGCGGACAAGAGACCCAGTACTTC,CASSGQETQYF
-,TRBV29-1,TRBJ1-4,-,TGCAGCGTTGGGCAGGACCGAGGTGAAAAACTGTTTTTT,CSVGQDRGEKLFF
-,TRBV29-1,TRBJ2-3,-,TGCAGCGTTGACCCATTTATAGGGGCAGATACGCAGTATTTT,CSVDPFIGADTQYF
-,TRBV7-9,TRBJ1-2,-,TGTGCCAGCAGCTTAGCGGAAGGCTATGGCTACACCTTC,CASSLAEGYGYTF
-,TRBV2,TRBJ2-7,-,TGTGCCAGCGCGAACCCCCTGCGGGGAGAGCAGTACTTC,CASANPLRGEQYF
-,TRBV7-3,TRBJ2-3,-,TGTGCCAGCAGCTTAACCCGGGATACGCAGTATTTT,CASSLTRDTQYF
TRBD1,TRBV30,TRBJ2-7,-,TGTGCCTGGACTACTGGGACAGGGGTCATCTACGAGCAGTACTTC,CAWTTGTGVIYEQYF
TRBD1,TRBV6-5,TRBJ1-5,-,TGTGCCAGCAGTTTCACAGGGGGCGGGAATCAGCCCCAGCATTTT,CASSFTGGGNQPQHF
-,TRBV7-9,TRBJ2-5,few,TGTGCCAGCAGCCCGGATGCGGTCCAAGAGACCCAGTACTTC,CASSPDAVQETQYF
TRBD1,TRBV29-1,TRBJ2-6,-,TGCAGCGAGAACGATTCAGGGGGCGTTGGGGCCAACGTCCTGACTTTC,CSENDSGGVGANVLTF
-,TRBV30,TRBJ1-4,-,TGTGCCTGGAGTGTATTCGGCAGGGGCGTTGAAAAACTGTTTTTT,CAWSVFGRGVEKLFF
-,TRBV29-1,TRBJ1-1,-,TGCAGCGTTGAAGTGGGTCGCACTGAAGCTTTCTTT,CSVEVGRTEAFF
-,TRBV20-1,TRBJ1-2,-,TGCAGTGCTCTCGGGCCGGAGGGCTACACCTTC,CSALGPEGYTF
-,TRBV5-1,TRBJ2-7,once,TGCGCCAGCAGCTTGGACTCGACCGGATCTAATTCGTACGAGCAGTACTTC,CASSLDSTGSNSYEQYF
TRBD1,TRBV5-6,TRBJ1-2,-,TGTGCCAGCAACAAACGGGACAGGGGCCTTTATGGCTACACCTTC,CASNKRDRGLYGYTF
TRBD1,TRBV4-2,TRBJ2-5,-,TGTGCCAGCGCCCCAGCCCAGGGGGCAGGGCAAGAGACCCAGTACTTC,CASAPAQGAGQETQYF
TRBD1,TRBV2,TRBJ1-1,-,TGTGCCAGCCAGCCTACTCCAGGGGGCGCGTATGCTTTCTTT,CASQPTPGGAYAFF
-,TRBV19,TRBJ2-7,many,TGTGCCAGTAGTGTCGGACAGAGAACCTACGAGCAGTACTTC,CASSVGQRTYEQYF
TRBD1,TRBV7-8,TRBJ1-1,-,TGTGCCAGCACGGGACAGATGAACACTGAAGCTTTCTTT,CASTGQMNTEAFF
-,TRBV29-1,TRBJ2-3,few,TGCAGCGGGAGGGGCACAGATACGCAGTATTTT,CSGRGTDTQYF
-,TRBV5-1,TRBJ2-5,-,TGCGCCAGCAGCCGCGGGGCGCGTGGGCTTGAGACCCAGTACTTC,CASSRGARGLETQYF